A selection of T cell receptor beta chains follows, all from one sample in a study of T cell responses to AZD1222 COVID-19 vaccine. The protocol was immunoSEQ multiplex PCR, while the TCRdb copy is restricted to in-frame clones and leaves out a portion. Here the sample spans 210,000 or so clones, roughly 94% being singletons. The specimen comprised peripheral blood, sampled 28 days after the second dose of the MenACWY control vaccine. All receptors derive from an adult who received the MenACWY meningococcal vaccine as a control. Each CDR3 is given with its conserved first and last residue. Fields, in order: J gene, clone size, V gene, D gene, CDR3 protein, CDR3 DNA. The D gene is left open where the match is weak. A row's size may be missing; if present it is once, few, many or a size class.

J: TRBJ2-7; size: -; V: TRBV25-1; D: -; CDR3: CASQDPGYEQYF; DNA: TGTGCCAGCCAGGATCCAGGCTACGAGCAGTACTTC
J: TRBJ1-2; size: once; V: TRBV5-4; D: -; CDR3: CASSLWPGIYGYTF; DNA: TGTGCCAGCAGCTTGTGGCCGGGAATCTATGGCTACACCTTC
J: TRBJ2-2; size: -; V: TRBV28; D: TRBD1; CDR3: CASMTRHQQGATGELFF; DNA: TGTGCCAGCATGACCCGCCACCAACAGGGGGCGACCGGGGAGCTGTTTTTT
J: TRBJ1-6; size: -; V: TRBV30; D: -; CDR3: CAWSPDPGDSPLHF; DNA: TGTGCCTGGAGTCCCGACCCCGGGGATTCACCCCTCCACTTT
J: TRBJ2-1; size: -; V: TRBV4-3; D: TRBD2; CDR3: CASSRNSGGSSEQFF; DNA: TGCGCCAGCAGTCGAAATAGCGGGGGGAGCAGTGAGCAGTTCTTC
J: TRBJ1-3; size: -; V: TRBV7-9; D: -; CDR3: CASSLAPGSGNTIYF; DNA: TGTGCCAGCAGCTTAGCACCGGGTTCTGGAAACACCATATATTTT
J: TRBJ2-3; size: -; V: TRBV28; D: -; CDR3: CASEGTDTQYF; DNA: TGTGCCAGTGAGGGCACAGATACGCAGTATTTT
J: TRBJ2-7; size: -; V: TRBV30; D: TRBD1; CDR3: CAWSWDRGPSGQQYF; DNA: TGTGCCTGGAGTTGGGACAGGGGCCCCTCTGGACAGCAGTACTTC
J: TRBJ2-7; size: -; V: TRBV7-8; D: -; CDR3: CASSVMYEQYF; DNA: TGTGCCAGCAGCGTAATGTACGAGCAGTACTTC
J: TRBJ1-6; size: -; V: TRBV19; D: TRBD1; CDR3: CASDRQGRNSPLHF; DNA: TGTGCCAGTGACCGACAGGGACGAAATTCACCCCTCCACTTT
J: TRBJ1-1; size: -; V: TRBV7-3; D: TRBD1; CDR3: CASSLRGQGEATEAFF; DNA: TGTGCCAGCAGCTTAAGAGGACAGGGTGAAGCCACTGAAGCTTTCTTT
J: TRBJ2-7; size: -; V: TRBV28; D: -; CDR3: CASSVFGDTYEQYF; DNA: TGTGCCAGCAGTGTGTTCGGGGACACCTACGAGCAGTACTTC
J: TRBJ1-2; size: -; V: TRBV18; D: TRBD1; CDR3: CASSPRTGEGYTF; DNA: TGTGCCAGCTCACCGAGGACAGGCGAAGGCTACACCTTC
J: TRBJ1-2; size: -; V: TRBV6-1; D: -; CDR3: CASSERRGGYTF; DNA: TGTGCCAGCAGTGAACGAAGGGGTGGCTACACCTTC
J: TRBJ1-2; size: -; V: TRBV28; D: -; CDR3: CASSYTRGYTF; DNA: TGTGCCAGCAGTTATACACGGGGCTACACCTTC
J: TRBJ1-4; size: -; V: TRBV5-6; D: -; CDR3: CASSSPREKLFF; DNA: TGTGCCAGCAGCTCCCCCAGGGAAAAACTGTTTTTT
J: TRBJ1-2; size: -; V: TRBV6-5; D: -; CDR3: CASSYRGYGYTF; DNA: TGTGCCAGCAGTTACAGGGGCTATGGCTACACCTTC
J: TRBJ1-1; size: -; V: TRBV6-5; D: -; CDR3: CATLARLPGTVAFF; DNA: TGTGCCACCCTGGCCAGGTTGCCGGGTACGGTAGCTTTCTTT
J: TRBJ1-1; size: -; V: TRBV6-5; D: -; CDR3: CASTRRRERYTEAFF; DNA: TGTGCCAGCACCCGGCGCAGGGAGCGGTACACTGAAGCTTTCTTT
J: TRBJ1-3; size: -; V: TRBV28; D: -; CDR3: CASSLGTLSGNTIYF; DNA: TGTGCCAGCAGTTTAGGGACCCTCTCTGGAAACACCATATATTTT
J: TRBJ2-7; size: -; V: TRBV6-2/TRBV6-3; D: -; CDR3: CASSYGTVYEQYF; DNA: TGTGCCAGCAGTTACGGGACGGTGTACGAGCAGTACTTC
J: TRBJ1-5; size: -; V: TRBV19; D: -; CDR3: CASSIQTGMGNQPQHF; DNA: TGTGCCAGTAGTATTCAGACGGGTATGGGCAATCAGCCCCAGCATTTT
J: TRBJ1-2; size: -; V: TRBV9; D: -; CDR3: CASSGRGAGDYGYTF; DNA: TGTGCCAGCAGCGGCCGGGGGGCAGGGGACTATGGCTACACCTTC
J: TRBJ2-3; size: -; V: TRBV5-1; D: -; CDR3: CASRAEALSTDTQYF; DNA: TGCGCCAGCAGGGCGGAGGCATTAAGCACAGATACGCAGTATTTT
J: TRBJ2-2; size: -; V: TRBV7-2; D: -; CDR3: CASSLAGAASSNTGELFF; DNA: TGTGCCAGCAGCTTAGCAGGAGCGGCTTCGTCGAACACCGGGGAGCTGTTTTTT
J: TRBJ1-5; size: -; V: TRBV7-6; D: TRBD1; CDR3: CASSSGQGGQPQHF; DNA: TGTGCCAGCAGCTCCGGACAGGGTGGTCAGCCCCAGCATTTT
J: TRBJ2-1; size: -; V: TRBV27; D: TRBD2; CDR3: CASSLSPSGGNNEQFF; DNA: TGTGCCAGCAGTTTATCTCCTAGCGGAGGTAACAATGAGCAGTTCTTC
J: TRBJ1-1; size: -; V: TRBV7-6; D: -; CDR3: CASSLTKGTEAFF; DNA: TGTGCCAGCAGCTTAACGAAGGGCACTGAAGCTTTCTTT
J: TRBJ1-5; size: -; V: TRBV27; D: TRBD1; CDR3: CASRTGGGNQPQHF; DNA: TGTGCCAGCAGAACAGGGGGCGGGAATCAGCCCCAGCATTTT
J: TRBJ1-5; size: -; V: TRBV28; D: -; CDR3: CASSLFAGRKNQPQHF; DNA: TGTGCCAGCAGTTTATTTGCGGGACGGAAAAATCAGCCCCAGCATTTT
J: TRBJ1-4; size: -; V: TRBV2; D: -; CDR3: CASSAAGAATNEKLFF; DNA: TGTGCCAGCAGTGCGGCAGGGGCAGCAACTAATGAAAAACTGTTTTTT
J: TRBJ1-1; size: -; V: TRBV6-5; D: -; CDR3: CASSYSGVGGTEAFF; DNA: TGTGCCAGCAGTTACTCTGGTGTGGGGGGCACTGAAGCTTTCTTT